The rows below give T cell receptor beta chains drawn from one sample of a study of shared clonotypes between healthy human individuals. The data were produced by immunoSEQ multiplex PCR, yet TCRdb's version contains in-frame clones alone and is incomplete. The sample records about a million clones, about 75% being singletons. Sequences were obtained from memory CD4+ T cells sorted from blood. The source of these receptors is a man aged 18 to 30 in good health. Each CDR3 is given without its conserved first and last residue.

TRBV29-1 SVEDRGQGVGYGYT
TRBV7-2 ASSFAAGGRYEQY
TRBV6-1 ASSEAGGNTEAF
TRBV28 ASSGGAKEKLF
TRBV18 ASSPFPTGTYEQY
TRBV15 ATRPGGVKSGANVLT
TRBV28 ASSLSGIYGYT
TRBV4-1 ASSPGTAKDTEAF
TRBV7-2 ASSATLTGELF
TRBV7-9 ASSSDTSNQPQH
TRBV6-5 ASSLGAHYGYT
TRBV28 ASSLGRRYTYEQY
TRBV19 ASSQGGPQPQH
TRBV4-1 ASSQISQRETQY
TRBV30 AWSSRTESSPLH
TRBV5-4 ASSLDSGTLGGQY
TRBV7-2 ASTQRGAGAQSSYNEQF
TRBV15 ATSRDITEKLF
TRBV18 ASSPYLTGELF
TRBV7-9 ASSLASGSADTQY
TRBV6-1 ASSEMGPGPYEQY
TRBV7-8 ASSLVRNYEQY
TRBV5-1 ASSPGGGPYEQY
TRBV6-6 ASSFAGGPQETQY
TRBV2 ASRTGGGNYGYT
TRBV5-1 ASSGTGVGTDTQY
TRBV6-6 ASSSPARGTGELF
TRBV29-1 SVAGAGNEQF
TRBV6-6 ASSYPGGTRV
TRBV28 ASSISRGDQPQH